These 27 T cell receptor beta chains share one sample of origin, sequenced in a study of cytomegalovirus exposure and HLA in healthy donors. Repertoires were generated with immunoSEQ multiplex PCR, while TCRdb's copy carries only in-frame clones and drops some. The table includes 100,000 to 150,000 clones, roughly 89% detected once. Material: PBMCs. The receptors were gathered from a woman aged 18-35 years in good health and CMV-seronegative.

V usage is TRBV5-1 and J usage is TRBJ2-3, with D uncertain. Per the germline V gene, CDR1 is SGHRS and CDR2 is YFSETQ. Trimming pared 4 bases from V and 1 base from J, leaving 16 bases between. This CDR3 has 16 amino acids. CDR3 sequence (DNA): TGCGCCAGCAGCGGTGGGTCGGGTCCCCGCACAGATACGCAGTATTTT. Protein: CASSGGSGPRTDTQYF.

The rearrangement links TRBV6-1 to TRBJ2-2; D is perhaps TRBD1 (6 bases). The germline gives CDR1 MNHNS, CDR2 SASEGT. This CDR3 comprises 18 residues. Trimming pared 3 bases from V and 6 bases from J, leaving 23 bases between. The CDR3 loop is CASSDTLPGQTYSGELFF. The CDR3 DNA sequence: TGTGCCAGCAGTGACACGTTGCCAGGACAGACTTACTCCGGGGAGCTGTTTTTT.

For the CDR3, the DNA is TGTGCCACCCGAGACAGGGGGCCCGCTGGAAACACCATATATTTT. Protein product: CATRDRGPAGNTIYF. The J gene is TRBJ1-3, the V gene TRBV19, with 10 bases fitting TRBD1. The CDR3 covers 15 residues. After removal of 10 bases from V and 2 bases from J, the junction contained 8 bases not matched to a gene. Germline V CDR1 and CDR2: LNHDA, SQIVND (reference sequence).

The CDR3 reads CASSQGPGWDEQFF. The DNA for the CDR3 is TGTGCCAGCAGCCAGGGCCCCGGATGGGATGAGCAGTTCTTC. The genes are TRBV4-2 and TRBJ2-1; no definite D call. The CDR3 has 14 residues. V shed 3 bases and J shed 8 bases, with 14 bases lying between them. The germline CDR1 and CDR2 sequences are LGHNA and YNFKEQ.

This chain joins TRBV9 and TRBJ2-3; 13 bases align to TRBD2. CDR1 is SGDLS and CDR2 is YYNGEE in the germline V gene. V dropped 3 bases and J dropped 5; count of bases not matched to a gene: 6. CDR3 size: 16 residues. CDR3 sequence (DNA): TGTGCCAGCAGCGCCGGGACTAGCGGGGCCATAGATACGCAGTATTTT. Residues: CASSAGTSGAIDTQYF.

This clone turned up a few times. The chain carries TRBV27 and TRBJ2-3, with D perhaps matching TRBD2 (5 bases). V lost 6 bases, J lost 4 bases, and 17 bases lay in between. This CDR3 contains 15 residues. CDR1 is MNHEY and CDR2 is SMNVEV in the germline V gene (reference sequence). As DNA, the CDR3 is TGTGCCAGCAGGAACGGAGGATCGAGCCCAGATACGCAGTATTTT. Amino acid sequence: CASRNGGSSPDTQYF.

The rearrangement uses TRBV5-1 and TRBJ1-2, with a tentative D call TRBD1 (6 bases). The V end was cut by 0 bases, the J end by 4 bases, with 16 bases between. This CDR3 spans 16 amino acids. Germline-derived CDR1 and CDR2 are SGHRS and YFSETQ. CDR3: CASSLGHEGGIYGYTF. CDR3 bases: TGCGCCAGCAGCTTGGGACACGAGGGGGGGATCTATGGCTACACCTTC. Full variable domain (rest looked up from reference TRBV5-1 and TRBJ1-2): KAGVTQTPRYLIKTRGQQVTLSCSPISGHRSVSWYQQTPGQGLQFLFEYFSETQRNKGNFPGRFSGRQFSNSRSEMNVSTLELGDSALYLCASSLGHEGGIYGYTFGSGTRLTVV.

The chain carries TRBV27 and TRBJ1-3; perhaps TRBD1 as D (5 bases). The V gene's germline CDR1 is MNHEY and CDR2 SMNVEV (reference sequence). Trimming pared 0 bases from V and 3 bases from J, leaving 18 bases between. The CDR3 consists of 18 residues. The chain's CDR3 is CASSLSRPARVDGNTIYF. In nucleotides, the CDR3 is TGTGCCAGCAGTTTATCGCGCCCCGCCAGGGTAGATGGAAACACCATATATTTT.

The chain employs TRBV6-6 and TRBJ1-2; TRBD1 is a possible D gene (5 bases). CDR1 MNHNY and CDR2 SVGAGI come from the germline V gene (reference sequence). V was pared by 0 bases and J by 7 bases, with 12 bases between. The CDR3 loop spans 14 amino acids. CDR3 DNA: TGTGCCAGCAGTTACTCGTGGGCAGGGTCTGGCTACACCTTC. Translating it yields CASSYSWAGSGYTF.

This chain connects TRBV6-1 to TRBJ1-2, with 7 bases aligning to TRBD1. After removal of 1 base from V and 5 bases from J, the junction contained 10 bases not matched to a gene. CDR3 length: 16 residues. From germline, CDR1 is MNHNS and CDR2 SASEGT. CDR3 region: CASSEVGDRAIYGYTF. In nucleotides, the CDR3 is TGTGCCAGCAGTGAAGTGGGGGACAGAGCTATTTATGGCTACACCTTC.

The rearrangement links TRBV6-1 to TRBJ2-5, with 10 bases matching TRBD2. Unmatched junction bases numbered 7, after V lost 4 bases and J lost 2 bases. There are 16 residues in the CDR3. CDR1 and CDR2 (germline): MNHNS, SASEGT. CDR3 protein: CASSGMTSGPQETQYF. The DNA of the CDR3 is TGTGCCAGCAGTGGTATGACTAGCGGGCCACAAGAGACCCAGTACTTC.

This chain joins TRBV29-1 and TRBJ1-1, with TRBD1 matching 9 bases. V was pared by 4 bases and J by 7 bases, with 4 bases of the junction left unmatched. CDR3 length equals 12 residues. Per the germline V gene, CDR1 is SQVTM and CDR2 is ANQGSEA. CDR3 in DNA: TGCAGCGTTGGGGACAGGGCTGGTGAAGCTTTCTTT. This codes for CSVGDRAGEAFF.

This chain uses TRBV10-1 with TRBJ1-1; D is undetermined. The CDR3 length is 13 residues. Germline V CDR1 and CDR2: WNHNN, SYGVQD (reference sequence). The ends were cut back, 0 bases at V and 8 bases at J, with 10 bases in the middle. The chain's CDR3 is CASSESRRYEAFF. CDR3 bases: TGCGCCAGCAGTGAGTCGCGGAGGTACGAAGCTTTCTTT.

J is TRBJ2-1 and V is TRBV7-3, with TRBD1 matching over 11 bases. Trimming removed 5 bases from V and 6 bases from J; junction bases left unmatched: 6. Germline-derived CDR1 and CDR2 are SGHTA and FQGTGA. The CDR3 covers 15 residues. CDR3 residues: CASSPEGTGGNEQFF. CDR3 coding DNA: TGTGCCAGCAGCCCGGAGGGGACAGGGGGCAATGAGCAGTTCTTC.

The chain combines TRBV19 with TRBJ1-1; D not resolved. The CDR3 length is 11 residues. Trimming removed 3 bases at V and 9 bases at J, with 8 bases between. Germline CDR1 reads LNHDA; CDR2 reads SQIVND (reference sequence). CDR3 coding DNA: TGTGCCAGTAGTATTGGGAGTAAAGCTTTCTTT. As protein: CASSIGSKAFF.

The genes are TRBV10-1 and TRBJ2-7, with D perhaps TRBD1 (6 bases). Germline V gene sequence: CDR1 WNHNN, CDR2 SYGVQD (reference sequence). CDR3 length: 13 residues. V lost 2 bases, J lost 6 bases, and 11 bases lay in between. CDR3 protein: CASSENRDREQYF. Here the CDR3 DNA reads TGCGCCAGCAGTGAGAACAGGGATCGCGAGCAGTACTTC.

Here the CDR3 reads CSVPRAGGNTEAFF. The CDR3 DNA sequence: TGCAGCGTCCCCAGGGCAGGGGGGAACACTGAAGCTTTCTTT. The chain uses TRBV29-1 and TRBJ1-1, with TRBD1 matching over 7 bases. The CDR3 has 14 residues. Trimming at V came to 6 bases and at J to 1 base, leaving 8 bases not matched to a gene. Germline values: CDR1 SQVTM, CDR2 ANQGSEA.

This chain connects TRBV11-2 to TRBJ1-2; maybe TRBD1 (5 bases). Germline lookup yields CDR1 SGHAT and CDR2 FQNNGV. V was clipped by 8 bases and J by 5 bases, with 21 bases between them. The CDR3 has 15 amino acids. The CDR3 is CASAGHKTVGYGYTF. CDR3 DNA: TGTGCCAGCGCCGGGCACAAGACAGTAGGGTATGGCTACACCTTC.

This chain connects TRBV9 to TRBJ2-1; D possibly corresponds to TRBD1 (6 bases). From germline, CDR1 is SGDLS and CDR2 YYNGEE. The CDR3 extends over 15 amino acids. Trimming left V 4 bases short and J 5 bases short, with 16 bases between. CDR3 sequence: CASSIHSRDNNEQFF. The CDR3 bases are TGTGCCAGCAGCATCCATTCGAGGGACAACAATGAGCAGTTCTTC.

The chain has TRBV2 and TRBJ2-7; TRBD1 matches at 11 bases. CDR1 and CDR2 from the germline V gene are SNHLY and FYNNEI. There are 15 residues in the CDR3. V trimming: 1 base; J trimming: 4 bases; junction bases outside the gene matches: 3. CDR3 nucleotides: TGTGCCAGCAGTGAAGGGACAGGGGGCTCTTACGAGCAGTACTTC. It encodes CASSEGTGGSYEQYF.

The J gene is TRBJ2-2, the V gene TRBV25-1; 9 nucleotides align to TRBD1. CDR3 size: 16 residues. The germline V gene has CDR1 MGHDK and CDR2 SYGVNS. The V segment lost 6 bases and the J segment 6 bases; nucleotides outside the gene matches: 11. The CDR3 protein is CASSEHGTGSPGELFF. The CDR3 bases are TGTGCCAGCAGCGAACACGGGACAGGGAGTCCCGGGGAGCTGTTTTTT.

The chain joins TRBV6-5 to TRBJ2-5; D remains unclear. The V end lost 3 bases, the J end lost 3 bases, and 14 bases lay between the germline ends. The CDR3 is made up of 15 amino acids. Germline lookup yields CDR1 MNHEY and CDR2 SVGAGI. CDR3 protein: CASSYLLGRKETQYF. CDR3 DNA: TGTGCCAGCAGTTATCTTTTAGGCAGGAAAGAGACCCAGTACTTC.

The chain is built from TRBV5-5 and TRBJ1-1; 7 nucleotides agree with TRBD1. The CDR3 is 17 residues long. Trimming at V came to 4 bases and at J to 4 bases, leaving 16 bases not matched to a gene. Per germline, CDR1 SGHKS and CDR2 YYEKEE (reference sequence). DNA of the CDR3: TGTGCCAGCAGCCGGAGAGTCGGGACAGAAGGTTTCACTGAAGCTTTCTTT. This gives the protein CASSRRVGTEGFTEAFF. The whole variable domain, remainder taken from reference TRBV5-5 and TRBJ1-1, is DAGVTQSPTHLIKTRGQQVTLRCSPISGHKSVSWYQQVLGQGPQFIFQYYEKEERGRGNFPDRFSARQFPNYSSELNVNALLLGDSALYLCASSRRVGTEGFTEAFFGQGTRLTVV.

The chain links TRBV7-9 to TRBJ1-1; D call uncertain. Trimming took off 4 bases at V and 10 bases at J, with 10 bases between the two ends. The CDR3 contains 11 residues. The germline CDR1 and CDR2 sequences are SEHNR and FQNEAQ (reference sequence). This chain's CDR3 is CASSSTAGAFF. CDR3 nucleotide sequence: TGTGCCAGCAGCTCAACAGCGGGAGCTTTCTTT.

J is TRBJ1-4 and V is TRBV4-1; D is possibly TRBD1 (6 bases). Trimming removed 2 bases from V and 2 bases from J, with 9 bases in between. Germline V gene sequence: CDR1 MGHRA, CDR2 YSYEKL. This CDR3 spans 15 amino acids. The CDR3 here is CASSQTTGTNEKLFF. For the CDR3, the DNA is TGCGCCAGCAGCCAAACGACAGGTACTAATGAAAAACTGTTTTTT.

This clone was seen just once. The V gene is TRBV2, the J gene TRBJ1-1; D gene uncertain. V shed 6 bases and J shed 0 bases, with 8 bases lying between them. This CDR3 has 13 amino acids. The V gene's germline CDR1 is SNHLY and CDR2 FYNNEI. This CDR3 is CASSVNMNTEAFF. The DNA of the CDR3 is TGTGCCAGCAGCGTAAACATGAACACTGAAGCTTTCTTT.

V gene TRBV6-5 combines with J gene TRBJ1-2, with TRBD1 matching over 7 bases. This CDR3 has 14 residues. In germline, CDR1 is MNHEY, CDR2 SVGAGI. V lost 4 bases to trimming and J lost 8 bases; unmatched junction nucleotides: 10. CDR3 bases: TGTGCCAGCAGTTCCGAGGACAGGTCGGGGGGCTACACCTTC. It codes for CASSSEDRSGGYTF.